This T cell receptor beta chain derives from a study of T cell repertoires in cytomegalovirus infection. Study-level information: It can be stated that public TCR beta signatures indicated CMV infection as well as a matching HLA type.

This clonotype was observed a few times. Per germline, CDR1 SGHVS and CDR2 FNYEAQ. With 4 bases clipped from V and 2 bases from J, the junction kept 7 bases outside the gene matches. CDR3 length: 15 residues. TCRdb used MiXCR to reprocess the reads, holding one entry per CDR3 protein. The sample lists about 740,000 distinct CDR3 sequences; 35% were seen once. The receptor was derived from a human donor in good health (CMV status not recorded). Some clones in this sample may be carry-over from other donors' samples. The chain is built from TRBV7-6 and TRBJ2-7; the match to TRBD1 covers 8 bases. The source material was PBMCs. The CDR3 DNA is TGTGCCAGCAGCTCTGGACAGGGCGCCCCCTACGAGCAGTACTTC. Protein: CASSSGQGAPYEQYF. Looking up the rest from reference TRBV7-6 and TRBJ2-7 gives the full variable domain: GAGVSQSPRYKVTKRGQDVALRCDPISGHVSLYWYRQALGQGPEFLTYFNYEAQQDKSGLPNDRFSAERPEGSISTLTIQRTEQRDSAMYRCASSSGQGAPYEQYFGPGTRLTVT.